These T cell receptor beta chains were read from a single sample in a study of shared clonotypes between healthy human individuals. Repertoires were generated with immunoSEQ multiplex PCR, while TCRdb's copy carries only in-frame clones and drops some. This sample carries around 640,000 clones, approximately 96% of them seen once, and the ten largest clones take approximately 0.12%. Material for sequencing was naive CD8+ T cells sorted from blood. Receptors originate from a woman aged 30 to 39 in good health. The CDR3 runs from the conserved cysteine through the conserved F or W. The order of the fields is clone size, J gene, V gene, CDR3 length, D gene, CDR3 protein, CDR3 DNA. D genes are given only for firm matches. The listing skips clone size in some rows; elsewhere it reads once, few, many or a size class.

abundance: NA; j_gene: TRBJ2-5; v_gene: TRBV28; len: 15; d_gene: TRBD2; CDR3aa: CASTRTSGSGETQYF; CDR3nt: TGTGCCAGCACTAGGACTAGCGGGAGTGGAGAGACCCAGTACTTC
abundance: NA; j_gene: TRBJ2-7; v_gene: TRBV10-1; len: 12; d_gene: NA; CDR3aa: CASSYSSYEQYF; CDR3nt: TGCGCCAGCAGTTACAGCTCCTACGAGCAGTACTTC
abundance: NA; j_gene: TRBJ1-1; v_gene: TRBV12-5; len: 15; d_gene: NA; CDR3aa: CASGTAADVNTEAFF; CDR3nt: TGTGCTAGTGGTACGGCGGCAGACGTGAACACTGAAGCTTTCTTT
abundance: NA; j_gene: TRBJ2-7; v_gene: TRBV13; len: 19; d_gene: TRBD2; CDR3aa: CASSLGGLAGESDTYEQYF; CDR3nt: TGTGCCAGCAGCTTAGGGGGCCTAGCGGGAGAGTCAGACACATACGAGCAGTACTTC
abundance: NA; j_gene: TRBJ2-7; v_gene: TRBV6-5; len: 16; d_gene: NA; CDR3aa: CASSYTTTDSYYEQYF; CDR3nt: TGTGCCAGCAGTTACACGACGACAGATTCTTACTACGAGCAGTACTTC
abundance: NA; j_gene: TRBJ1-1; v_gene: TRBV28; len: 17; d_gene: TRBD1; CDR3aa: CASSYRGQGVWNTEAFF; CDR3nt: TGTGCCAGCAGTTACAGGGGACAGGGGGTATGGAACACTGAAGCTTTCTTT
abundance: NA; j_gene: TRBJ2-1; v_gene: TRBV9; len: 15; d_gene: NA; CDR3aa: CASSVRTGSVEEQFF; CDR3nt: TGTGCCAGCAGCGTAAGAACGGGATCGGTTGAGGAGCAGTTCTTC
abundance: NA; j_gene: TRBJ1-2; v_gene: TRBV10-2; len: 15; d_gene: TRBD1; CDR3aa: CASSGDREEDYGYTF; CDR3nt: TGCGCCAGCAGCGGGGACAGGGAGGAGGACTATGGCTACACCTTC
abundance: NA; j_gene: TRBJ1-5; v_gene: TRBV7-9; len: 14; d_gene: TRBD1; CDR3aa: CASSSDRANQPQHF; CDR3nt: TGTGCCAGCAGCTCCGACAGGGCCAATCAGCCCCAGCATTTT
abundance: NA; j_gene: TRBJ2-1; v_gene: TRBV19; len: 16; d_gene: TRBD2; CDR3aa: CASRTGGTSGGNEQFF; CDR3nt: TGTGCCAGTAGGACGGGGGGGACTAGCGGAGGAAATGAGCAGTTCTTC
abundance: NA; j_gene: TRBJ2-1; v_gene: TRBV28; len: 16; d_gene: NA; CDR3aa: CASSFLSGGKHNEQFF; CDR3nt: TGTGCCAGCAGTTTCCTGTCTGGGGGGAAGCACAATGAGCAGTTCTTC
abundance: NA; j_gene: TRBJ2-1; v_gene: TRBV11-2; len: 15; d_gene: NA; CDR3aa: CASSPSSGTYNEQFF; CDR3nt: TGTGCCAGCAGCCCCTCCTCGGGCACCTACAATGAGCAGTTCTTC
abundance: NA; j_gene: TRBJ2-1; v_gene: TRBV6-1; len: 20; d_gene: TRBD2; CDR3aa: CASSEGAIVPSGRVNNEQFF; CDR3nt: TGTGCCAGCAGTGAAGGTGCGATTGTTCCTAGCGGGAGAGTAAACAATGAGCAGTTCTTC
abundance: once; j_gene: TRBJ1-2; v_gene: TRBV28; len: 13; d_gene: NA; CDR3aa: CASSLEATPPLRF; CDR3nt: TGTGCCAGCAGTTTAGAGGCAACTCCCCCCCTACGCTTC
abundance: once; j_gene: TRBJ2-7; v_gene: TRBV6-1; len: 16; d_gene: NA; CDR3aa: CASSEAGVSITYEQYF; CDR3nt: TGTGCCAGCAGTGAAGCTGGGGTCAGCATTACCTACGAGCAGTACTTC